The 28 T cell receptor beta chains presented below share a single source sample, sequenced in a study of blood T cells in healthy people across ages. For the second PCR, which ran for roughly 6 to 12 cycles, a sample-barcoded 5' primer and a J-beta primer mix were used. TCRdb passed the 5' RACE reads through MiXCR, listing each CDR3 protein once. The sample consists of 650,000 to 900,000 distinct CDR3 sequences, around 62% of them appearing once. The sequencing sample was made of blood. These receptors were collected from a man younger than 40 in good health.

The V and J genes are TRBV30 and TRBJ1-1, with D possibly matching TRBD1 (5 bases). The CDR3 length is 14 residues. V was clipped by 0 bases and J by 4 bases, with 12 bases between them. Germline V gene lookup returns CDR1 GTSNPN and CDR2 SVGIG (reference sequence). The CDR3 DNA sequence: TGTGCCTGGAGTGTATGGATGGGGGGCACTGAAGCTTTCTTT. Translated: CAWSVWMGGTEAFF.

The chain links TRBV25-1 to TRBJ1-2; D might be TRBD1 (5 bases). This CDR3 comprises 15 residues. Between the trimmed V and J ends, which lost 5 bases and 4 bases, there was a span of 17 bases. The germline gives CDR1 MGHDK, CDR2 SYGVNS. In DNA, the CDR3 is TGTGCCAGCAGTCCGGCTCTCGGGACGGGCTATGGCTACACCTTC. This encodes CASSPALGTGYGYTF.

The J gene is TRBJ1-1, the V gene TRBV28; a possible D gene is TRBD1 (6 bases). The ends were cut back, 3 bases at V and 1 base at J, with 18 bases in the middle. Germline CDR1 and CDR2: MDHEN and SYDVKM. The CDR3 runs to 17 residues. The CDR3 region has the DNA TGTGCCAGCAGTTTTTTCCCCGGACAGAGAGGGAACACTGAAGCTTTCTTT. This sequence encodes CASSFFPGQRGNTEAFF.

V gene TRBV6-2 or TRBV6-3 combines with J gene TRBJ2-1; D could derive from TRBD1 or TRBD2 (6 bases each). Germline CDR1 reads MNHEY; CDR2 reads SVGEGT. The ends were cut back, 7 bases at V and 13 bases at J, with 26 bases in the middle. This CDR3 has 15 amino acids. The CDR3 DNA sequence: TGTGCCAGCATCACCGCGTTCGGGGGCCGTGAGACCCAGTTCTTC. Residues: CASITAFGGRETQFF.

The sample holds a few counts of this clonotype. The rearrangement uses TRBV29-1 and TRBJ1-5; D is perhaps TRBD1 (6 bases). V shed 5 bases and J shed 7 bases, with 12 bases lying between them. CDR3 length equals 12 residues. Germline values: CDR1 SQVTM, CDR2 ANQGSEA. As DNA, the CDR3 is TGCAGCGTTCAACAGGGACAACAGCCCCAGCATTTT. This codes for CSVQQGQQPQHF.

This chain links TRBV7-2 with TRBJ2-1; the D is unclear. V was pared by 8 bases and J by 4 bases, with 12 bases between. The CDR3 runs to 13 residues. Germline CDR1 and CDR2: SGHTA and FQGNSA. The CDR3 DNA reads TGTGCCAGCCAGCCAGATTCATACAATGAGCAGTTCTTC. This translates into CASQPDSYNEQFF.

The chain joins TRBV6-5 to TRBJ2-5; unclear D gene. CDR3 size: 11 residues. V shed 10 bases and J shed 5 bases, with 11 bases lying between them. The germline CDR1 and CDR2 sequences are MNHEY and SVGAGI. CDR3 sequence reads: CATLRAETQYF. CDR3 nucleotide sequence: TGTGCCACCCTAAGGGCTGAGACCCAGTACTTC.

The chain joins TRBV5-6 to TRBJ2-5; maybe TRBD2 (6 bases). Trimming removed 4 bases from V and 2 bases from J, with 18 bases in between. CDR3 size: 16 residues. From germline, CDR1 is SGHDT and CDR2 YYEEEE. CDR3 sequence: CASSAPWRGAQETQYF. CDR3 nucleotides: TGTGCCAGCAGCGCCCCGTGGCGCGGGGCACAAGAGACCCAGTACTTC.

The chain joins TRBV10-3 to TRBJ2-1, with D perhaps TRBD1 or TRBD2 (5 bases each). Looked up from germline, CDR1 is ENHRY and CDR2 is SYGVKD. The CDR3 contains 16 residues. V was shortened by 0 bases and J by 0 bases, with 9 bases between the two germline ends. The CDR3 DNA reads as TGTGCCATCAGTGAGTCGTGGGGGAGCTCCTACAATGAGCAGTTCTTC. Translated: CAISESWGSSYNEQFF.

This rearrangement joins TRBV29-1 to TRBJ2-3; 10 bases match TRBD2. This CDR3 contains 13 residues. Per the germline V gene, CDR1 is SQVTM and CDR2 is ANQGSEA. Trimming at V came to 5 bases and at J to 7 bases, leaving 6 bases not matched to a gene. The CDR3 here is CSVSSGGSNTQYF. CDR3 DNA sequence: TGCAGCGTTTCTAGCGGGGGTTCGAATACGCAGTATTTT.

The chain joins TRBV21-1 to TRBJ2-5; the D call in the table, TRBD1, was not verified against the DNA. TRBV21-1 is marked as a pseudogene. The CDR3 has 13 residues. Written as DNA, the CDR3 is TGTGCCAGCAGCATCGGACTGGGAGAGACCCAGTACTTC. Protein sequence: CASSIGLGETQYF.

The genes are TRBV5-1 and TRBJ1-2; TRBD1 matches at 9 bases. The CDR3 runs to 15 residues. CDR1 SGHRS and CDR2 YFSETQ come from the germline V gene. J was trimmed by 8 bases and V by 0 bases; bases with no gene match: 8. CDR3 residues: CASSLGTGDYNGYTF. In DNA, the CDR3 is TGCGCCAGCAGCTTGGGGACAGGGGATTACAACGGCTACACCTTC. The full variable domain, in which reference TRBV5-1 and TRBJ1-2 provide the parts outside the CDR3, is KAGVTQTPRYLIKTRGQQVTLSCSPISGHRSVSWYQQTPGQGLQFLFEYFSETQRNKGNFPGRFSGRQFSNSRSEMNVSTLELGDSALYLCASSLGTGDYNGYTFGSGTRLTVV.

The rearrangement joins TRBV7-2 to TRBJ2-7, with TRBD2 identical over 9 bases. The DNA end is a closer match to TRBJ2-5, so the J assignment may be wrong. The CDR3 length is 19 residues. Germline V gene sequence: CDR1 SGHTA, CDR2 FQGNSA. In DNA, the CDR3 is TGTGCCAGCAGCTTAAGAGCGGGAATGGGCGGGGGGGGCCAAGAGACCCAGTACTTC. This codes for CASSLRAGMGGGGQETQYF.

Only a few counts were recorded for this clonotype. The V call is TRBV7-9, the J call TRBJ2-7, with 7 bases matching TRBD1. The CDR3 loop spans 15 amino acids. V was pared by 7 bases and J by 0 bases, with 9 bases of the junction left unmatched. Per germline, CDR1 SEHNR and CDR2 FQNEAQ (reference sequence). The CDR3 DNA is TGTGCCAGCACCTCAGGGACAGCGACCTCCTACGAGCAGTACTTC. Amino acid sequence: CASTSGTATSYEQYF.

The chain uses TRBV12-3 or TRBV12-4 and TRBJ2-7, with D perhaps TRBD2 (5 bases). The better agreement between TRBJ2-1 and the DNA end casts doubt on the J call. CDR3 length: 13 residues. This chain's CDR3 is CASTRIEGTEQFF. The CDR3 DNA reads as TGTGCCAGCACCAGGATCGAGGGCACTGAGCAGTTCTTC.

This sequence joins TRBV2 and TRBJ2-7; D assignment may be TRBD1 or TRBD2 (5 bases each). Per the germline V gene, CDR1 is SNHLY and CDR2 is FYNNEI. Trimming pared 6 bases from V and 1 base from J, leaving 19 bases between. The CDR3 covers 16 residues. The CDR3 nucleotides read TGTGCCAGCAGGGAAACGGCCGGGACGGCTTCCTACGAGCAGTACTTC. Translation gives CASRETAGTASYEQYF.

This clonotype was seen once. The rearrangement links TRBV25-1 to TRBJ1-6; 7 nucleotides align to TRBD1. V was clipped by 6 bases and J by 10 bases; unmatched bases: 9. The CDR3 runs to 14 residues. CDR1 and CDR2 (germline): MGHDK, SYGVNS. The CDR3 region is CASSTRQGVSPLHF. DNA for the CDR3: TGTGCCAGCAGCACCAGGCAGGGGGTATCACCCCTCCACTTT. The complete variable domain, with remaining parts taken from reference TRBV25-1 and TRBJ1-6, reads EADIYQTPRYLVIGTGKKITLECSQTMGHDKMYWYQQDPGMELHLIHYSYGVNSTEKGDLSSESTVSRIRTEHFPLTLESARPSHTSQYLCASSTRQGVSPLHFGNGTRLTVT.

The CDR3: CSANRLALYNEQFF. The CDR3 DNA reads as TGCAGTGCTAATAGGCTAGCCCTCTACAATGAGCAGTTCTTC. The V and J genes are TRBV20-1 and TRBJ2-1; D is perhaps TRBD2 (5 bases). CDR1 and CDR2 (germline): DFQATT, SNEGSKA (reference sequence). This CDR3 is built from 14 residues. Trimming removed 4 bases at V and 3 bases at J, with 13 bases between.

The chain links TRBV10-3 to TRBJ2-1; tentative D call: TRBD1 (6 bases). CDR1 is ENHRY, CDR2 SYGVKD, per germline. V lost 6 bases and J 2 bases, leaving 14 bases between the germline ends. There are 15 residues in the CDR3. This CDR3 reads CAISTGTLAYNEQFF. CDR3 nucleotides: TGTGCCATCAGCACAGGGACGTTGGCCTACAATGAGCAGTTCTTC.

The chain combines TRBV6-2 or TRBV6-3 with TRBJ2-5; tentatively, D is TRBD1 (5 bases). The CDR3 contains 15 residues. Trimming removed 4 bases at V and 1 base at J, with 13 bases between. CDR1 is MNHEY and CDR2 is SVGEGT in the germline V gene. CDR3 amino acids: CASSWGGHSQETQYF. CDR3 in DNA: TGTGCCAGCAGTTGGGGCGGCCACTCCCAAGAGACCCAGTACTTC.

This clonotype came up a few times. The rearrangement uses TRBV4-3 and TRBJ2-7, with D possibly matching TRBD2 (5 bases). CDR1 is LGHNA, CDR2 YSLEER, per germline. V was trimmed by 0 bases and J by 2 bases, leaving 17 bases between them. CDR3 length: 17 amino acids. CDR3 sequence reads: CASSQDGPGLVTYEQYF. In DNA, the CDR3 is TGCGCCAGCAGCCAAGATGGCCCAGGACTGGTCACCTACGAGCAGTACTTC.

This chain links TRBV9 with TRBJ2-7, with TRBD1 matching over 10 bases. The junction had 7 bases not matched to a gene; V was cut back by 0 bases and J by 7 bases. The V gene's germline CDR1 is SGDLS and CDR2 YYNGEE. The CDR3 contains 15 residues. The CDR3 loop is CASSVGDRGLGEQYF. The CDR3 DNA reads as TGTGCCAGCAGCGTAGGGGACAGGGGCTTGGGTGAGCAGTACTTC.

This chain links TRBV7-2 with TRBJ2-3, with TRBD2 matching 14 bases. Germline V CDR1 and CDR2: SGHTA, FQGNSA. This CDR3 region has 17 residues. J lost 8 bases, V lost 10 bases, and 17 bases had no gene match. In DNA form, the CDR3 reads TGTGCCACCACCCTCGGACTAGCGGGGGGCCTTGGGGGTACGCAGTATTTT. This translates into CATTLGLAGGLGGTQYF.

This clonotype was observed a handful of times. The chain recombines TRBV7-8 with TRBJ2-5, with 7 positions matching TRBD1. With 4 bases clipped from V and 2 bases from J, the junction kept 13 bases outside the gene matches. This CDR3 comprises 17 residues. Per germline, CDR1 SGHVS and CDR2 FQNEAQ. The CDR3: CASSSWDREYQQETQYF. CDR3 sequence (DNA): TGTGCCAGCAGCTCCTGGGACAGAGAGTACCAACAAGAGACCCAGTACTTC. The full variable domain, completed using reference TRBV7-8 and TRBJ2-5, is GAGVSQSPRYKVAKRGQDVALRCDPISGHVSLFWYQQALGQGPEFLTYFQNEAQLDKSGLPSDRFFAERPEGSVSTLKIQRTQQEDSAVYLCASSSWDREYQQETQYFGPGTRLLVL.

This clonotype was detected once. This rearrangement joins TRBV28 to TRBJ1-1; D remains unclear. Germline CDR1 and CDR2: MDHEN and SYDVKM. The V gene lost 3 bases and the J gene lost 6 bases, with 14 bases spanning the gap. The CDR3 sequence is 14 residues long. CDR3 in amino acids: CASSFEQTKAEAFF. Written as DNA, the CDR3 is TGTGCCAGCAGTTTTGAACAGACAAAAGCTGAAGCTTTCTTT.

Concerning this clonotype: This could be a read error, since a much larger clone is one nucleotide away. J is TRBJ2-7 and V is TRBV7-2; D may be TRBD2 (6 bases). Looked up from germline, CDR1 is SGHTA and CDR2 is FQGNSA. The CDR3 runs 14 residues. CDR3 nucleotide sequence: TGTGTCAGCAGCTTAGAACGAGGGAGGTACGAGCAGTACTTC. Translation gives CVSSLERGRYEQYF.

V and J are TRBV28 and TRBJ2-3, with D maybe TRBD1 (5 bases). Germline V lookup: CDR1 MDHEN, CDR2 SYDVKM. The length of the CDR3 is 13 residues. Deletions cut 8 bases from V and 2 bases from J, with 11 bases between. CDR3: CASADSDTDTQYF. CDR3 nucleotide sequence: TGTGCCAGCGCCGACAGCGACACAGATACGCAGTATTTT.

This clonotype was counted between two and nine times. V is TRBV7-2 and J is TRBJ2-7; 7 nucleotides match TRBD2. Unmatched junction bases numbered 10, after V lost 5 bases and J lost 3 bases. Germline assignment: CDR1 SGHTA and CDR2 FQGNSA. The length of the CDR3 is 15 residues. In DNA, the CDR3 is TGTGCCAGCAGCCGAGACCTGGGAGGGGTCTACGAGCAGTACTTC. Translating gives CASSRDLGGVYEQYF.